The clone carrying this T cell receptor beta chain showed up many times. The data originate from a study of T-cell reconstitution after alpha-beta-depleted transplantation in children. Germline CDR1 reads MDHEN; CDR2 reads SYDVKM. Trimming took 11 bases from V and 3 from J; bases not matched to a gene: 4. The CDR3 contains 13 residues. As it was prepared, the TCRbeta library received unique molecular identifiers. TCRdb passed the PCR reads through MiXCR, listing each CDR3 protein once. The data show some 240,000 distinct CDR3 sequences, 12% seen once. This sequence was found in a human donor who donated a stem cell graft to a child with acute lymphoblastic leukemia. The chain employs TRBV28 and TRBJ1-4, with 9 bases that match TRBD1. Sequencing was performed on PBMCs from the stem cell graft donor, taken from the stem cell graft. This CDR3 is CAGGTGSNEKLFF. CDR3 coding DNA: TGTGCCGGGGGGACAGGGTCTAATGAAAAACTGTTTTTT.